One sample yielded the 31 T cell receptor beta chains listed below, sequenced in a study of T-cell memory formation after mild COVID-19. TCRdb re-called the 5' RACE reads through MiXCR, storing one row per CDR3 protein. The profile covers roughly 250,000 distinct CDR3 sequences, with 16% appearing a single time and approximately 3.6% taken by the ten largest. Specimen: PBMCs or a T cell subset sorted from them (not recorded which). These TCRs come from a man aged 18 to 30 who had mild COVID-19 (a few samples of this study predate the infection). Cell type and time point are not known.

The chain carries TRBV20-1 and TRBJ1-5; possible D gene TRBD1, 6 bases. The CDR3 length is 13 residues. Germline V CDR1 and CDR2: DFQATT, SNEGSKA (reference sequence). V lost 7 bases and J 1 base, leaving 11 bases between the germline ends. The CDR3 loop is CSGGAGSNQPQHF. DNA of the CDR3: TGCAGTGGGGGGGCCGGGAGCAATCAGCCCCAGCATTTT.

The chain has TRBV6-4 and TRBJ2-1, with TRBD1 matching over 8 bases. With 7 bases clipped from V and 8 bases from J, the junction kept 7 bases outside the gene matches. CDR1 is MRHNA, CDR2 SNTAGT, per germline. The CDR3 covers 13 residues. The CDR3 nucleotides read TGTGCCAGCATTCGGACAGGGTGGCATGAGCAGTTCTTC. This gives the protein CASIRTGWHEQFF.

A few counts support this clonotype. The chain has TRBV18 and TRBJ1-6, with D hard to call. This CDR3 has 13 amino acids. Trimming took off 1 base at V and 8 bases at J, with 6 bases between the two ends. Looked up from germline, CDR1 is KGHSH and CDR2 is LQKENI. CDR3 coding DNA: TGTGCCAGCTCACCACACGGTTATTCACCCCTCCACTTT. Residues: CASSPHGYSPLHF.

The chain employs TRBV12-3 or TRBV12-4 and TRBJ2-7; either TRBD1 or TRBD2 may fit D (6 bases each). Trimming removed 6 bases at V and 6 bases at J, with 12 bases between. The CDR3 has 12 amino acids. The CDR3 protein is CASRGGSGEQYV. The CDR3 DNA is TGTGCCAGCAGAGGGGGGTCGGGCGAGCAGTACGTC.

This clonotype has a handful of counts. This rearrangement joins TRBV7-9 to TRBJ1-5, with D unclear. Germline V gene lookup returns CDR1 SEHNR and CDR2 FQNEAQ (reference sequence). Trimming pared 0 bases from V and 10 bases from J, leaving 10 bases between. The CDR3 has 13 amino acids. As DNA, the CDR3 is TGTGCCAGCAGCTTAGCTCCATCGAGTCCCCAGCATTTT. It translates to CASSLAPSSPQHF.

J is TRBJ1-5 and V is TRBV6-2 or TRBV6-3, with D possibly TRBD1 on 6 matching bases. Germline V lookup: CDR1 MNHEY, CDR2 SVGEGT. CDR3 length: 15 residues. V was shortened by 5 bases and J by 2 bases, with 13 bases between the two germline ends. Here the CDR3 DNA reads TGTGCCAGCAGTATCCCGGACAGCCGCAATCAGCCCCAGCATTTT. Translated: CASSIPDSRNQPQHF.

The V gene is TRBV7-9, the J gene TRBJ2-3, with D maybe TRBD2 (5 bases). Germline-derived CDR1 and CDR2 are SEHNR and FQNEAQ (reference sequence). V lost 5 bases and J lost 1, with 13 bases in between. The CDR3 length is 15 residues. Here the CDR3 reads CASSRAPGGTDTQYF. The CDR3 DNA follows: TGTGCCAGCAGCCGGGCCCCCGGGGGCACAGATACGCAGTATTTT.

The V and J genes are TRBV5-1 and TRBJ1-3; a possible D gene is TRBD1 (6 bases). CDR1 and CDR2 (germline): SGHRS, YFSETQ. V was shortened by 0 bases and J by 0 bases, with 13 bases between the two germline ends. The CDR3 consists of 17 residues. The CDR3 coding sequence is TGCGCCAGCAGCTTGGCCCAAGGGGACAACTCTGGAAACACCATATATTTT. As protein: CASSLAQGDNSGNTIYF.

J is TRBJ2-7 and V is TRBV5-1; tentatively, D is TRBD1 (6 bases). This CDR3 is 14 amino acids long. The ends were cut back, 4 bases at V and 2 bases at J, with 13 bases in the middle. The germline V gene has CDR1 SGHRS and CDR2 YFSETQ. The CDR3 loop is CASSKGTSTYEQYF. The CDR3 region has the DNA TGCGCCAGCAGCAAAGGGACATCAACCTACGAGCAGTACTTC.

In its sample, this clonotype was seen a few times. This CDR3 reads CASSLGGRDSQYF. The CDR3 coding sequence is TGTGCCAGCAGCTTGGGGGGCAGGGACAGTCAGTATTTT. The J gene is TRBJ2-3, the V gene TRBV7-3; TRBD1 might be the D (7 bases). The length of the CDR3 is 13 residues. Trimming removed 3 bases from V and 12 bases from J, with 16 bases in between. CDR1 is SGHTA, CDR2 FQGTGA, per germline.

This clonotype has only a few counts. This sequence joins TRBV5-1 and TRBJ2-1; 12 bases agree with TRBD2. The CDR3 covers 14 residues. The V and J ends lost 4 bases and 9 bases, in that order; junction bases with no gene match: 5. Germline-derived CDR1 and CDR2 are SGHRS and YFSETQ. The CDR3 DNA reads TGCGCCAGCAGCCCTAGCGGGGGGGCACTTGAGCAGTTCTTC. It specifies CASSPSGGALEQFF.

In its sample, this clonotype was seen a few times. V usage is TRBV9 and J usage is TRBJ1-2; tentative D call: TRBD1 (5 bases). V lost 3 bases and J lost 9, with 18 bases in between. The CDR3 loop spans 14 amino acids. Germline V gives CDR1 SGDLS, CDR2 YYNGEE. The DNA of the CDR3 is TGTGCCAGCAGCGCTTCCGGGACCTCCGATAGCTACACCTTC. Amino acids: CASSASGTSDSYTF.

This clonotype appeared a few times. V usage is TRBV15 and J usage is TRBJ2-3; the D gene could be TRBD1 or TRBD2 (5 bases each). CDR1 is LNHNV and CDR2 is YYDKDF in the germline V gene (reference sequence). The CDR3 consists of 14 residues. Trimming left V 2 bases short and J 2 bases short, with 8 bases between. The CDR3 spells CATSRRGVTDTQYF. CDR3 DNA: TGTGCCACCAGCAGAAGAGGGGTCACAGATACGCAGTATTTT.

This chain links TRBV24-1 with TRBJ2-7; D tentatively reads TRBD1 or TRBD2 (6 bases each). Germline V gene data show CDR1 as KGHDR and CDR2 as SFDVKD. The CDR3 has 12 residues. V lost 9 bases, J lost 3 bases, and 11 bases lay in between. The CDR3 loop reads CATLGGSYEQYF. The CDR3 nucleotides are TGTGCCACCTTAGGGGGGAGCTACGAGCAGTACTTC.

This clonotype has a handful of counts. This chain connects TRBV11-2 to TRBJ1-1; D gene ambiguous. The CDR3 runs 13 residues. V was clipped by 5 bases and J by 4 bases, with 11 bases between them. In germline, CDR1 is SGHAT, CDR2 FQNNGV. The CDR3 sequence is CASSPSTATEAFF. The CDR3, as DNA: TGTGCCAGCAGCCCCTCGACGGCCACTGAAGCTTTCTTT.

In this sample, this clonotype turned up many times. CDR3 DNA sequence: TGTGCCACCAGCAGAGATACGGGGGGGCCCGGGGAGCTGTTTTTT. Amino acid sequence: CATSRDTGGPGELFF. The chain combines TRBV15 with TRBJ2-2, with 8 bases aligning to TRBD2. The CDR3 has 15 residues. The V segment lost 0 bases and the J segment 6 bases; nucleotides outside the gene matches: 3. Looked up from germline, CDR1 is LNHNV and CDR2 is YYDKDF (reference sequence).

V and J are TRBV5-5 and TRBJ2-3, with D possibly TRBD2 on 5 matching bases. The germline V and J ends were trimmed by 4 bases and 2 bases, with 14 bases remaining between them. The germline CDR1 and CDR2 sequences are SGHKS and YYEKEE (reference sequence). The CDR3 has 15 amino acids. The CDR3 is CASSPRGGYTDTQYF. In nucleotides, the CDR3 is TGTGCCAGCAGCCCGAGAGGAGGTTACACAGATACGCAGTATTTT.

The V and J genes are TRBV18 and TRBJ2-1; 8 bases are shared with TRBD1. This CDR3 has 16 residues. V dropped 6 bases and J dropped 12; count of bases not matched to a gene: 19. The germline CDR1 and CDR2 sequences are KGHSH and LQKENI. CDR3 sequence: CASSPALRWTGFGQFF. The CDR3 DNA is TGTGCCAGCTCCCCCGCTCTGCGGTGGACAGGGTTCGGGCAGTTCTTC.

This clonotype was counted between two and nine times. The CDR3 nucleotides are TGTGCCAGCAGCTTACTCGACTACACCGGGGAGCTGTTTTTT. Translation gives CASSLLDYTGELFF. The chain joins TRBV7-9 to TRBJ2-2, with no clear D. This CDR3 is 14 amino acids long. Trimming took 2 bases from V and 3 from J, leaving 7 bases between them. CDR1 and CDR2 (germline): SEHNR, FQNEAQ (reference sequence). Full variable domain (missing parts from reference TRBV7-9 and TRBJ2-2): DTGVSQNPRHKITKRGQNVTFRCDPISEHNRLYWYRQTLGQGPEFLTYFQNEAQLEKSRLLSDRFSAERPKGSFSTLEIQRTEQGDSAMYLCASSLLDYTGELFFGEGSRLTVL.

In its sample, this clonotype was seen a few times. The rearrangement links TRBV7-9 to TRBJ1-1; 8 bases fit TRBD1. The CDR3 has 14 residues. V dropped 6 bases and J dropped 1; count of bases not matched to a gene: 4. Germline loops: CDR1 SEHNR, CDR2 FQNEAQ (reference sequence). The chain's CDR3 is CASRQGQGNTEAFF. CDR3 bases: TGTGCCAGCAGGCAAGGACAGGGGAACACTGAAGCTTTCTTT.

The sample holds many counts of this clonotype. The chain combines TRBV10-3 with TRBJ2-7; 8 bases are shared with TRBD2. Germline loops: CDR1 ENHRY, CDR2 SYGVKD. Trimming at V came to 6 bases and at J to 2 bases, leaving 6 bases not matched to a gene. This CDR3 is 14 amino acids long. The CDR3, as DNA: TGTGCCATCAGCGCCGAGGGACTAGCCTACGAGCAGTACGTC. Its translation is CAISAEGLAYEQYV.

This clonotype was seen more than once but under ten times. The chain recombines TRBV5-6 with TRBJ2-2, with D uncertain. The CDR3 covers 13 residues. Trimming stripped 4 bases from V and 6 bases from J, with 10 bases between. Germline CDR1 is SGHDT and CDR2 is YYEEEE. CDR3 loop: CASSRAGAGELFF. CDR3 in DNA: TGTGCCAGCAGCCGCGCCGGAGCCGGGGAGCTGTTTTTT.

The J gene is TRBJ2-1, the V gene TRBV6-5; 12 bases are a match to TRBD1. Germline V gene data show CDR1 as MNHEY and CDR2 as SVGAGI. V shed 6 bases, J shed 6 bases, and the junction held 9 bases outside the gene matches. This CDR3 contains 16 residues. The CDR3 protein is CASRRTGTGGFNEQFF. CDR3 DNA sequence: TGTGCCAGCAGACGGACCGGGACAGGGGGCTTCAATGAGCAGTTCTTC.

The sample holds a few counts of this clonotype. This rearrangement joins TRBV5-1 to TRBJ1-4; 9 nucleotides agree with TRBD1. Germline V gene sequence: CDR1 SGHRS, CDR2 YFSETQ. Trimming took 4 bases from V and 8 from J; bases not matched to a gene: 6. The CDR3 is 14 amino acids. The chain's CDR3 is CASSPGQGREKLFF. The CDR3 coding sequence is TGCGCCAGCAGCCCTGGACAGGGGCGGGAAAAACTGTTTTTT.

This clonotype has at least ten counts. V and J are TRBV7-3 and TRBJ2-7; D unclear. In germline, CDR1 is SGHTA, CDR2 FQGTGA. The CDR3 extends over 13 amino acids. V dropped 1 base and J dropped 3 bases, with 7 bases sitting between them. CDR3 region: CASSLRANYEQYF. The CDR3 bases are TGTGCCAGCAGCTTAAGGGCTAACTACGAGCAGTACTTC.

There are a few counts of this clonotype. The J gene is TRBJ1-1, the V gene TRBV2; the D is unclear. The CDR3 totals 12 residues. V dropped 7 bases and J dropped 1 base, with 7 bases sitting between them. Germline CDR1 and CDR2: SNHLY and FYNNEI. The CDR3 loop reads CASNRRNTEAFF. CDR3 bases: TGTGCCAGCAATCGACGGAACACTGAAGCTTTCTTT.

This clonotype was seen a few times. J is TRBJ2-3 and V is TRBV4-3; D tentatively reads TRBD1 or TRBD2 (5 bases each). Germline V gene sequence: CDR1 LGHNA, CDR2 YSLEER. V was pared by 0 bases and J by 5 bases, with 9 bases between. This CDR3 has 14 amino acids. The CDR3: CASSQDRDGDTQYF. As DNA, the CDR3 is TGCGCCAGCAGCCAAGATAGGGACGGAGATACGCAGTATTTT.

The rearrangement links TRBV12-3 or TRBV12-4 to TRBJ1-6, with a tentative D call TRBD1 (5 bases). The V gene lost 3 bases and the J gene lost 8 bases, with 11 bases spanning the gap. The CDR3 loop spans 14 amino acids. The CDR3 loop is CASSLAGRDSPLHF. Written as DNA, the CDR3 is TGTGCCAGCAGTTTGGCAGGGCGGGATTCACCCCTCCACTTT.

This clonotype was found a few times. The genes are TRBV7-2 and TRBJ1-6; tentative D call: TRBD1 (5 bases). With 2 bases removed from V and 4 bases from J, the gap between germline ends came to 12 bases. Germline V CDR1 and CDR2: SGHTA, FQGNSA. The CDR3 covers 16 residues. CDR3 residues: CASSLIRGRYNSPLHF. The CDR3 DNA follows: TGTGCCAGCAGCTTAATACGGGGCCGGTATAATTCACCCCTCCACTTT. The variable domain in full, with the rest retrieved from reference TRBV7-2 and TRBJ1-6, is GAGVSQSPSNKVTEKGKDVELRCDPISGHTALYWYRQSLGQGLEFLIYFQGNSAPDKSGLPSDRFSAERTGGSVSTLTIQRTQQEDSAVYLCASSLIRGRYNSPLHFGNGTRLTVT.

The V and J genes are TRBV11-2 and TRBJ2-7, with 7 bases that match TRBD2. V lost 5 bases to trimming and J lost 5 bases; unmatched junction nucleotides: 9. Germline CDR1 SGHAT, CDR2 FQNNGV. The CDR3 is 14 amino acids. The CDR3 is CASSASGGFNEQYV. The CDR3 bases are TGTGCCAGCAGCGCTAGCGGCGGGTTTAACGAGCAGTACGTC.

This clonotype was counted many times. The V and J genes are TRBV12-3 or TRBV12-4 and TRBJ2-3; maybe TRBD2 (6 bases). Trimming took off 7 bases at V and 2 bases at J, with 16 bases between the two ends. CDR3 length: 15 residues. The CDR3 DNA reads as TGTGCCAGCACCCCAGGGAGGCACCACACAGATACGCAGTATTTT. Encoded protein: CASTPGRHHTDTQYF.